The clone carrying this TCR beta chain ranks as medium-sized. This record belongs to a study of metastatic and nonmetastatic thyroid tumors. CDR3 length: 14 amino acids. CDR1 is SNHLY and CDR2 is FYNNEI in the germline V gene. V gave up 7 bases and J gave up 9 bases, with 16 bases separating them. Original processing notes: The authors used CDR3 differences across clinicopathological groups to build a distant-metastasis classifier for papillary thyroid cancer. With MiXCR, TCRdb called clones anew from the PCR reads. These V and J calls derive from TCRdb rather than the authors' analysis. The sample yields 14,000 to 15,000 clones, roughly 25% seen once. Each patient went into thyroid surgery without having received any treatment.

The receptor was derived from a female donor with papillary thyroid cancer or a benign thyroid nodule (not recorded which). Some clones in this sample may be carry-over from other donors' samples. The chain couples TRBV2 to TRBJ1-6; no clear D gene. The source material was tumor tissue. CDR3 amino acids: CASTDFPTASPLHF. In DNA, the CDR3 is TGTGCCAGCACCGATTTCCCCACAGCTTCACCCCTCCACTTT.